This T cell receptor (beta chain) comes out of a study of blood T cells in healthy people across ages. The CDR3 sequence is 14 residues long. Trimming took 6 bases from V and 5 from J; bases not matched to a gene: 9. A J-beta primer mix and a sample-barcoded 5' primer were used in a second PCR of about 6 to 12 cycles. Each CDR3 protein gets one entry after TCRdb re-called the 5' RACE reads with MiXCR. This sample has about 1.4 million distinct CDR3 sequences, with roughly 64% found just once. This chain connects TRBV12-3 or TRBV12-4 to TRBJ2-7, with 8 bases matching TRBD2. The sequence derives from a man aged 18 to 30 in good health. Sequencing was carried out using blood. CDR3 region: CASRAAGEFHEQYF. CDR3 DNA: TGTGCCAGCAGAGCAGCGGGAGAGTTCCACGAGCAGTACTTC.